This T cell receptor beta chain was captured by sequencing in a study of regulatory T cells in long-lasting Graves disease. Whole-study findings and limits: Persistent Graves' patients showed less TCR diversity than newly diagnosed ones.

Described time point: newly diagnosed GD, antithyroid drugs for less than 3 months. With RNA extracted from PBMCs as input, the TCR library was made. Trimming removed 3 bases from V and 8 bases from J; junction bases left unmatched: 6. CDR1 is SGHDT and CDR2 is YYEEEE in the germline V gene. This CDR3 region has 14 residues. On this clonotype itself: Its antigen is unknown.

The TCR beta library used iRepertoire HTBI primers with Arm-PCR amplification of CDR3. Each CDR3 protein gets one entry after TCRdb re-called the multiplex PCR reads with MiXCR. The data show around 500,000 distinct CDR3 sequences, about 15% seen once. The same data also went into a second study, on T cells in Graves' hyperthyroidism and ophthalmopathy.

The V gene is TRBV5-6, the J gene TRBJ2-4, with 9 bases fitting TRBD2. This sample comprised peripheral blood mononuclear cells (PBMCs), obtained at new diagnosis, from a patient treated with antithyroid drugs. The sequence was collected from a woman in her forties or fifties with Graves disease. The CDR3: CASSWTSEGYIQYF. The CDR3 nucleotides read TGTGCCAGCAGCTGGACTAGCGAAGGTTACATTCAGTACTTC.